One sample yielded the 24 T cell receptor beta chains listed below, sequenced in a study of cytomegalovirus exposure and HLA in healthy donors. Primers included in the PCR were 60 Vbeta and 13 Jbeta primers. TCRdb's table, derived via immunoSEQ multiplex PCR, lists solely in-frame clones and lacks some. In the table there are about 71,000 clones, approximately 70% of which are singletons. Sequenced sample: PBMCs. Receptors originate from a woman aged 45-60 years in good health and CMV-seropositive.

The chain couples TRBV5-1 to TRBJ1-2; D might be TRBD1 (5 bases). Germline values: CDR1 SGHRS, CDR2 YFSETQ. The CDR3 contains 17 residues. The V end lost 2 bases, the J end lost 0 bases, and 17 bases lay between the germline ends. CDR3 DNA: TGCGCCAGCAGCTTCAGGACACAGAAAGATGCTAACTATGGCTACACCTTC. Amino acid sequence: CASSFRTQKDANYGYTF.

The V and J genes are TRBV4-1 and TRBJ2-7; possible D gene TRBD2, 7 bases. Germline assignment: CDR1 MGHRA and CDR2 YSYEKL. Trimming took 7 bases from V and 2 from J, leaving 18 bases between them. The CDR3 sequence is 15 residues long. CDR3 residues: CASIKRGGGPYEQYF. The CDR3 nucleotides are TGCGCCAGCATCAAAAGGGGGGGCGGCCCCTACGAGCAGTACTTC.

About this clone: At the DNA level, this CDR3 is encoded by other sequences in the same sample as well. The rearrangement uses TRBV7-2 and TRBJ2-5; possible D gene TRBD2, 6 bases. This CDR3 has 14 amino acids. V lost 3 bases and J lost 2, with 10 bases in between. Germline-derived CDR1 and CDR2 are SGHTA and FQGNSA. CDR3 nucleotides: TGTGCCAGCAGCTTCACGGCGGGACAAGAGACCCAGTACTTC. It encodes CASSFTAGQETQYF.

This sequence joins TRBV9 and TRBJ2-3, with TRBD2 matching 10 bases. Per the germline V gene, CDR1 is SGDLS and CDR2 is YYNGEE. The CDR3 is 16 residues long. Trimming took 3 bases from V and 6 from J; bases not matched to a gene: 10. The CDR3 region is CASSAAVAGGWDTQYF. The DNA for the CDR3 is TGTGCCAGCAGCGCCGCCGTAGCGGGAGGCTGGGATACGCAGTATTTT.

This rearrangement joins TRBV5-1 to TRBJ1-1; D is unclear. The CDR3 has 14 amino acids. Looked up from germline, CDR1 is SGHRS and CDR2 is YFSETQ. V gave up 4 bases and J gave up 0 bases, with 10 bases separating them. Here the CDR3 DNA reads TGCGCCAGCAGCCCTACAGCCATGAACACTGAAGCTTTCTTT. Encoded protein: CASSPTAMNTEAFF.

This clone appeared once. Other DNA sequences within the sample encode an identical CDR3. V is TRBV7-2 and J is TRBJ1-2, with unresolved D. V lost 1 base and J lost 4, with 10 bases in between. This CDR3 spans 14 amino acids. Per germline, CDR1 SGHTA and CDR2 FQGNSA. The CDR3 here is CASSLGSRSYGYTF. CDR3 DNA: TGTGCCAGCAGCTTAGGGTCCCGGAGCTATGGCTACACCTTC.

V is TRBV7-8 and J is TRBJ1-1; weak D call: TRBD1 (6 bases). The germline V gene has CDR1 SGHVS and CDR2 FQNEAQ. Between the trimmed V and J ends, which lost 6 bases and 2 bases, there was a span of 13 bases. CDR3 size: 14 residues. This CDR3 is CASRSDRSNTEAFF. Written as DNA, the CDR3 is TGTGCCAGCAGATCCGACAGGAGTAACACTGAAGCTTTCTTT.

The chain combines TRBV29-1 with TRBJ1-5; 7 bases line up with TRBD1. Germline assignment: CDR1 SQVTM and CDR2 ANQGSEA. J gave up 2 bases and V 7 bases, and 5 bases lay outside the gene matches. This CDR3 has 13 residues. The CDR3 nucleotides are TGCAGCGCAAGGGACAGCGGCAATCAGCCCCAGCATTTT. Encoded protein: CSARDSGNQPQHF.

This chain uses TRBV25-1 with TRBJ1-6, with 8 bases that match TRBD1. The CDR3 is made up of 16 amino acids. V was clipped by 3 bases and J by 2 bases; unmatched bases: 3. Germline V lookup: CDR1 MGHDK, CDR2 SYGVNS. CDR3 amino acids: CASSDRGQTYNSPLHF. CDR3 nucleotides: TGTGCCAGCAGTGACAGGGGGCAAACCTATAATTCACCCCTCCACTTT.

The V and J genes are TRBV6-5 and TRBJ1-2; TRBD1 matches at 7 bases. The CDR3 totals 14 residues. V lost 1 base to trimming and J lost 3 bases; unmatched junction nucleotides: 2. Germline CDR1 reads MNHEY; CDR2 reads SVGAGI. The chain's CDR3 is CASSYYGQDYGYTF. CDR3 sequence (DNA): TGTGCCAGCAGTTACTACGGACAGGACTATGGCTACACCTTC.

This clone was detected only once. Other nucleotide sequences in the sample specify the same CDR3. This chain links TRBV28 with TRBJ2-2; TRBD1 agrees at 10 bases. Germline CDR1 MDHEN, CDR2 SYDVKM. The CDR3 has 14 amino acids. V shed 6 bases and J 6 bases; nucleotides not matched to a gene: 4. The CDR3 DNA sequence: TGTGCCAGCAGCTCCGGACAGGGGGCCGGGGAGCTGTTTTTT. Translated: CASSSGQGAGELFF. The complete variable domain, with remaining parts taken from reference TRBV28 and TRBJ2-2, reads DVKVTQSSRYLVKRTGEKVFLECVQDMDHENMFWYRQDPGLGLRLIYFSYDVKMKEKGDIPEGYSVSREKKERFSLILESASTNQTSMYLCASSSGQGAGELFFGEGSRLTVL.

This clone has only a few counts. The chain carries TRBV7-9 and TRBJ1-3; D gene unclear. V was clipped by 1 base and J by 6 bases, with 10 bases between them. The CDR3 is 14 amino acids. CDR1 and CDR2 (germline): SEHNR, FQNEAQ (reference sequence). CDR3 amino acids: CASSLVQSANTIYF. In DNA, the CDR3 is TGTGCCAGCAGCTTAGTACAGTCGGCAAACACCATATATTTT.

The rearrangement uses TRBV19 and TRBJ1-3; possibly TRBD1 for D (5 bases). Trimming stripped 5 bases from V and 0 bases from J, with 14 bases between. The CDR3 runs to 16 residues. CDR1 is LNHDA, CDR2 SQIVND, per germline (reference sequence). The CDR3 here is CASSEGRARSGNTIYF. DNA of the CDR3: TGTGCCAGTAGTGAAGGCAGGGCCCGCTCTGGAAACACCATATATTTT.

This sequence joins TRBV7-9 and TRBJ1-5, with D possibly TRBD1 on 5 matching bases. Looked up from germline, CDR1 is SEHNR and CDR2 is FQNEAQ (reference sequence). The V end was cut by 5 bases, the J end by 5 bases, with 10 bases between. The CDR3 loop spans 13 amino acids. Here the CDR3 reads CASSQDTDQPQHF. The CDR3 nucleotides read TGTGCCAGCAGCCAGGACACCGATCAGCCCCAGCATTTT.

A remark on this clone: This same CDR3 is encoded by further DNA sequences in the sample. V and J are TRBV6-5 and TRBJ1-1; perhaps TRBD1 as D (6 bases). Germline values: CDR1 MNHEY, CDR2 SVGAGI. The CDR3 spans 12 residues. V shed 2 bases and J shed 14 bases, with 15 bases lying between them. The CDR3 DNA reads TGTGCCAGCAGTTACGGATCAGGGGTGGCCTTCTTT. It is translated as CASSYGSGVAFF.

The genes are TRBV4-3 and TRBJ1-2; 7 positions agree with TRBD1. The CDR3 has 15 amino acids. Germline CDR1 reads LGHNA; CDR2 reads YSLEER. After removal of 1 base from V and 4 bases from J, the junction contained 6 bases not matched to a gene. CDR3 sequence: CASSQGTQGGYGYTF. In DNA, the CDR3 is TGCGCCAGCAGCCAAGGAACCCAGGGGGGCTATGGCTACACCTTC.

DNA of the CDR3: TGTGCCAGCAGCGTGGACAGGGGTATGGGACAGCCCCAGCATTTT. Translated, it gives CASSVDRGMGQPQHF. This chain joins TRBV2 and TRBJ1-5; TRBD1 agrees at 9 bases. The CDR3 is 15 residues long. The ends lost 6 bases at V and 7 bases at J; junction bases unmatched: 10. Germline values: CDR1 SNHLY, CDR2 FYNNEI.

The chain combines TRBV7-2 with TRBJ1-6, with D possibly being TRBD1 (5 bases). CDR1 SGHTA and CDR2 FQGNSA come from the germline V gene. V was cut by 1 base and J by 7 bases, with 5 bases left in between. CDR3 length equals 13 residues. The CDR3, as DNA: TGTGCCAGCAGCTTAGGGACAAATTCACCCCTCCACTTT. Its translation is CASSLGTNSPLHF. The variable domain in full, completed from reference TRBV7-2 and TRBJ1-6, reads GAGVSQSPSNKVTEKGKDVELRCDPISGHTALYWYRQSLGQGLEFLIYFQGNSAPDKSGLPSDRFSAERTGGSVSTLTIQRTQQEDSAVYLCASSLGTNSPLHFGNGTRLTVT.

The chain recombines TRBV19 with TRBJ2-5, with 10 bases identical to TRBD2. Unmatched junction bases numbered 3, after V lost 1 base and J lost 1 base. Germline V gene sequence: CDR1 LNHDA, CDR2 SQIVND (reference sequence). The CDR3 runs to 16 residues. The CDR3 DNA sequence: TGTGCCAGTAGTATAGGAGGACTAGCGGTCCAAGAGACCCAGTACTTC. Amino acids: CASSIGGLAVQETQYF.

V is TRBV29-1 and J is TRBJ1-2; TRBD1 might be the D (6 bases). Germline CDR1 reads SQVTM; CDR2 reads ANQGSEA. This CDR3 has 16 residues. Trimming took off 4 bases at V and 4 bases at J, with 22 bases between the two ends. In DNA form, the CDR3 reads TGCAGCGTTGTTTACCCAACCCGGGGGGCAGGCTATGGCTACACCTTC. Translating gives CSVVYPTRGAGYGYTF. Full variable domain (remainder filled in from reference TRBV29-1 and TRBJ1-2): SAVISQKPSRDICQRGTSLTIQCQVDSQVTMMFWYRQQPGQSLTLIATANQGSEATYESGFVIDKFPISRPNLTFSTLTVSNMSPEDSSIYLCSVVYPTRGAGYGYTFGSGTRLTVV.

J is TRBJ1-2 and V is TRBV5-1; D remains unclear. V lost 0 bases and J 5 bases, leaving 8 bases between the germline ends. Germline-derived CDR1 and CDR2 are SGHRS and YFSETQ. The CDR3 runs 13 residues. This CDR3 reads CASSLADRYGYTF. CDR3 nucleotides: TGCGCCAGCAGCTTGGCCGATCGGTATGGCTACACCTTC. The variable domain in full, with the rest retrieved from reference TRBV5-1 and TRBJ1-2, is KAGVTQTPRYLIKTRGQQVTLSCSPISGHRSVSWYQQTPGQGLQFLFEYFSETQRNKGNFPGRFSGRQFSNSRSEMNVSTLELGDSALYLCASSLADRYGYTFGSGTRLTVV.

This chain connects TRBV6-5 to TRBJ2-7, with 9 positions matching TRBD1. V lost 5 bases, J lost 2 bases, and 4 bases stayed unmatched. Germline V gives CDR1 MNHEY, CDR2 SVGAGI. The CDR3 is 14 residues long. Here the CDR3 reads CASSPRDRAYEQYF. In DNA form, the CDR3 reads TGTGCCAGCAGTCCCCGGGACAGGGCCTACGAGCAGTACTTC.

J is TRBJ2-2 and V is TRBV4-3; D ambiguous. Trimming stripped 1 base from V and 4 bases from J, with 7 bases between. Germline CDR1 is LGHNA and CDR2 is YSLEER. The CDR3 extends over 14 amino acids. The CDR3 DNA reads TGCGCCAGCAGCCAAGGCTGGCCCACCGGGGAGCTGTTTTTT. Its protein is CASSQGWPTGELFF.

The chain combines TRBV29-1 with TRBJ2-1; TRBD2 aligns across 7 bases. CDR1 is SQVTM and CDR2 is ANQGSEA in the germline V gene. This CDR3 has 14 amino acids. The J segment lost 0 bases and the V segment lost 7 bases, leaving 6 bases of the junction unmatched. CDR3 sequence (DNA): TGCAGCGCCCGGGGGGAGAGCTCCTACAATGAGCAGTTCTTC. It specifies CSARGESSYNEQFF.